This is a list of T cell receptor beta chains from one sample in a study of shared clonotypes between healthy human individuals. Profiling relied on immunoSEQ multiplex PCR, and the TCRdb table lists in-frame clones only, not all of them. The sample carries 650,000 to 800,000 clones, about 90% recorded once. Sequencing was performed on naive CD8+ T cells sorted from blood. All receptors come from a man younger than 45 in good health. Both conserved end residues are part of each CDR3. A D gene is named only where the DNA matches it firmly. Clone sizes are given selectively: once, few, many, or a class where the clone is expanded.

clone_size j_call v_call d_call cdr3_nt cdr3_aa
. TRBJ2-1 TRBV6-6 . TGTGCCAGTGGGCCAATCAATGAGCAGTTCTTC CASGPINEQFF
. TRBJ2-1 TRBV7-9 TRBD2 TGTGCCAGCAGCTCCGGGACTAGCGGTTCCTCCTACAATGAGCAGTTCTTC CASSSGTSGSSYNEQFF
once TRBJ2-5 TRBV7-6 TRBD2 TGTGCCAGCAGCTTAAACAGCGGGGTACAAGAGACCCAGTACTTC CASSLNSGVQETQYF
once TRBJ2-1 TRBV7-3 TRBD2 TGTGCCAGCAGCTTCGGGACTAGCAATCGGAATGAGCAGTTCTTC CASSFGTSNRNEQFF
. TRBJ2-7 TRBV7-6 TRBD1 TGTGCCAGCAGCTTAGGCCATGGGACAGGGGGCCAAGAGCAGTACTTC CASSLGHGTGGQEQYF
. TRBJ2-1 TRBV27 TRBD2 TGTGCCAGCAGTGCGGGACTAGCGGGAGCGAGGGCGCAGTTCTTC CASSAGLAGARAQFF
. TRBJ2-7 TRBV28 . TGTGCCAGCAGCTTCCCCGGGTATTCGGGACACGACTCCTACGAGCAGTACTTC CASSFPGYSGHDSYEQYF
once TRBJ2-1 TRBV12-5 . TGTGCTAGTGGTTTGGAATCCTACAATGAGCAGTTCTTC CASGLESYNEQFF
. TRBJ2-2 TRBV10-1 . TGCGCCAGCAGTGAAGGCCCGACTACCGCAACCGGGGAGCTGTTTTTT CASSEGPTTATGELFF
many TRBJ2-7 TRBV7-9 . TGTGCCAGCAGCACAGGGTTGAGAAACGAGCAGTACTTC CASSTGLRNEQYF
. TRBJ2-7 TRBV7-6 TRBD2 TGTGCCAGCAGCTTGGCACCGAGCGGGAGCGATGAGCAGTACTTC CASSLAPSGSDEQYF
. TRBJ2-3 TRBV14 . TGTGCCAGCAGCCAAGGCAGGTACACAGATACGCAGTATTTT CASSQGRYTDTQYF
. TRBJ2-1 TRBV2 TRBD1 TGTGCCAGCAGCCGGGACAGTTCTAGCAATGAGCAGTTCTTC CASSRDSSSNEQFF
once TRBJ2-3 TRBV7-9 TRBD2 TGTGCCAGCAGCTTATGGGAGGGAGGGACCACAGATACGCAGTATTTT CASSLWEGGTTDTQYF
. TRBJ1-3 TRBV27 . TGTGCCAGCAGCGACGGACACTCTGGAAACACCATATATTTT CASSDGHSGNTIYF
. TRBJ1-2 TRBV2 . TGTGCCAGCAGTGCTAAAACCCACCCTAACTATGGCTACACCTTC CASSAKTHPNYGYTF
. TRBJ2-2 TRBV19 TRBD2 TGTGCCAGTACCTGGCGGGAGATGGGGGAGCTGTTTTTT CASTWREMGELFF
. TRBJ2-7 TRBV29-1 . TGCAGCGTCCTCGACCCGGGCCCCGGGCCACGGGATTACGAGCAGTACTTC CSVLDPGPGPRDYEQYF
. TRBJ2-3 TRBV7-8 . TGTGCCATCAACTCGTACTGGGTAAACACAGATACGCAGTATTTT CAINSYWVNTDTQYF
. TRBJ2-1 TRBV2 . TGTGCCAGCAGTGAACTTTGGGCAGACAATGAGCAGTTCTTC CASSELWADNEQFF
. TRBJ2-5 TRBV7-9 . TGTGCCAGCAGCCTTAGGGTAGGGGACCAAGAGACCCAGTACTTC CASSLRVGDQETQYF
once TRBJ2-7 TRBV7-9 . TGTGCCAGCAGCTTAGGACGGACCTACGAGCAGTACTTC CASSLGRTYEQYF
. TRBJ2-1 TRBV11-2 TRBD2 TGTGCCAGCAGCTTAGAAGCTAGCGGGGGCAATGAGCAGTTCTTC CASSLEASGGNEQFF
. TRBJ1-3 TRBV6-6 . TGTGCCAGCAGTTATACTCTGGGGGACTCTGGAAACACCATATATTTT CASSYTLGDSGNTIYF
. TRBJ2-1 TRBV11-3 TRBD1 TGTGCCAGCAGCCCAGGGGGCGTTGAGCAGTTCTTC CASSPGGVEQFF
. TRBJ2-1 TRBV5-1 TRBD2 TGCGCCAGCAGCTCGGTGAGCGGGGAAATTTACAATGAGCAGTTCTTC CASSSVSGEIYNEQFF
. TRBJ2-1 TRBV9 . TGTGCCAGCAGCCTCGGGAGCTACAATGAGCAGTTCTTC CASSLGSYNEQFF
. TRBJ2-3 TRBV10-3 . TGTGCCACCATCCCGTCCGGGATAAGGGTTATGGCTGCCTCAGATACGCAGTATTTT CATIPSGIRVMAASDTQYF
once TRBJ2-7 TRBV28 . TGTGCCAGCAGTTCCACATCGACTGCAACCTACGAGCAGTACTTC CASSSTSTATYEQYF
once TRBJ1-1 TRBV28 . TGTGCCAGCAGACCCAGGGATGACACTGAAGCTTTCTTT CASRPRDDTEAFF
. TRBJ2-3 TRBV11-2 TRBD2 TGTGCCAGCAGCTTAGATCTAGCGGGTTTCACAGATACGCAGTATTTT CASSLDLAGFTDTQYF
. TRBJ1-1 TRBV19 . TGTGCCAGTAGTACCGTAGACGGGAGGGCCACTGAAGCTTTCTTT CASSTVDGRATEAFF
. TRBJ1-5 TRBV7-9 . TGTGCCAGCAGCTTAGGGGGGGGAGAGTCCCAGCATTTT CASSLGGGESQHF
. TRBJ2-5 TRBV14 . TGTGCCAGCAGCCAAGATGACAGTATAGTTCAAGAGACCCAGTACTTC CASSQDDSIVQETQYF
. TRBJ1-2 TRBV29-1 . TGCAGCGTTGAAGGGAGATACTATGGCTACACCTTC CSVEGRYYGYTF
few TRBJ1-1 TRBV7-9 . TGTGCCAGCAGCTTACCGGGGGTACGCCCCGAAGCTTTCTTT CASSLPGVRPEAFF
. TRBJ1-1 TRBV15 TRBD1 TGTGCCACCAGCAGAGATTTAGGGGGCATGAACACTGAAGCTTTCTTT CATSRDLGGMNTEAFF
. TRBJ2-2 TRBV13 . TGTGCCAGCAGCTTAGGGTTCCCCGGGGAGCTGTTTTTT CASSLGFPGELFF
. TRBJ2-7 TRBV30 TRBD1 TGTGCCTGGAGTTTGGGGACAGGGACGGGAGAGCAGTACTTC CAWSLGTGTGEQYF
. TRBJ2-3 TRBV2 TRBD1 TGTGCCAGCAGTGGAGAATGGCAGGGGGTTATCACAGATACGCAGTATTTT CASSGEWQGVITDTQYF
. TRBJ1-6 TRBV7-2 . TGTGCCAGCAGCCCCTCGGGAAATTCACCCCTCCACTTT CASSPSGNSPLHF
. TRBJ2-1 TRBV11-2 TRBD2 TGTGCCAGCAGCTTTATACTAGCGGCAACCGACAATGAGCAGTTCTTC CASSFILAATDNEQFF
. TRBJ2-7 TRBV9 TRBD1 TGTGCCAGCAGCCCAGGCCGGGACAGTCGATACGAGCAGTACTTC CASSPGRDSRYEQYF
once TRBJ2-5 TRBV9 . TGTGCCAGCAGCCCAAGGAGGGGGCTGGCGGAGACCCAGTACTTC CASSPRRGLAETQYF
. TRBJ1-1 TRBV29-1 . TGCAGCGCTATCACGTCGGGAGCTGAAGCTTTCTTT CSAITSGAEAFF
. TRBJ2-2 TRBV30 . TGTGCCTGGAGTTGGGCGACGAACACCGGGGAGCTGTTTTTT CAWSWATNTGELFF
. TRBJ2-3 TRBV9 . TGTGCCGGGCCTTATTCCAGCACAGATACGCAGTATTTT CAGPYSSTDTQYF
. TRBJ2-7 TRBV29-1 TRBD2 TGCAGCGTACCGGGACCCCGGGAGGCCGAGCAGTACTTC CSVPGPREAEQYF
. TRBJ2-1 TRBV27 TRBD2 TGTGCCAGCAGTTTGGGAGCGGGATCCTACAATGAGCAGTTCTTC CASSLGAGSYNEQFF
few TRBJ1-5 TRBV6-1 . TGTGCCAGCAGTGACAGGGTCGGGCAGCCCCAGCATTTT CASSDRVGQPQHF
. TRBJ1-1 TRBV5-5 TRBD1 TGTGCCAGCAGCCTGACAGGGGGCACTGAAGCTTTCTTT CASSLTGGTEAFF
. TRBJ2-1 TRBV19 TRBD1 TGTGCCAGTAGCCCTGACAGAACAGGGGGGCATGAGCAGTTCTTC CASSPDRTGGHEQFF
. TRBJ2-7 TRBV11-2 TRBD2 TGTGCCAGCAGCGCAGGACTAGCGCCCTACGAGCAGTACTTC CASSAGLAPYEQYF
. TRBJ2-1 TRBV29-1 TRBD2 TGCAGCGTTGAAGACCTAGCGGACGACAATGAGCAGTTCTTC CSVEDLADDNEQFF
. TRBJ2-5 TRBV14 . TGTGCCAGCAGCCATCCGGGGAAGGGAGAGACCCAGTACTTC CASSHPGKGETQYF
. TRBJ1-4 TRBV10-1 TRBD1 TGCGCCAGGCCGACAGGGGGCAAGGCGGCAACTAATGAAAAACTGTTTTTT CARPTGGKAATNEKLFF
. TRBJ2-5 TRBV27 TRBD2 TGTGCCAGCAGTCAACTAGCGGGAGCGGTGGAGACCCAGTACTTC CASSQLAGAVETQYF
. TRBJ2-1 TRBV18 TRBD1 TGTGCCAGCTCACCCGGGACAGGGGTGAATGAGCAGTTCTTC CASSPGTGVNEQFF
. TRBJ1-5 TRBV10-2 . TGCGCCAGCAGTGAGACCCGAATGGAGGGCAATCAGCCCCAGCATTTT CASSETRMEGNQPQHF
once TRBJ2-7 TRBV29-1 . TGCAGCGTTCCAGACGCGAACTCCTACGAGCAGTACTTC CSVPDANSYEQYF